This T cell receptor (beta chain) was observed in a study of blood T cell repertoires in COVID-19 (dated by TCRdb to 2020 to 2021). In the study overall: Collaborator samples came from the United States, Italy and Spain and covered acute and convalescent phases of COVID-19. Subjects who had been exposed to COVID-19, were actively infected with it, or had recovered from it provided the deeply sampled blood TCRbeta repertoires that made up the dataset. The sample metadata nearly always contained a de-identified subject ID, COVID-19 status, age in years and sex. The material from the prospective study consisted of cDNA or gDNA derived from T cells, B-cell-depleted T cells, or PBMCs. Samples were obtained from the ongoing ImmuneRACE study (first 160 participants) and from some 1,200 subjects provided by 6 global collaborators. Where HLA class I and class II types were available, the types were taken from metadata supplied by the sample provider, not from assay-based typing. A freely available public database, intended as a resource for researchers studying the immune response to SARS-CoV-2, is where the repertoires were released. The full study reports these points: How much clinical and demographic metadata was included differed by source and by participant, and the metadata was provided uncurated.

The germline V end is reduced by 5 bases and the J end by 5 bases; junction bases left unmatched: 7. Counted from cysteine to phenylalanine, this CDR3 has 17 amino acids. This entry keeps only the CDR3 DNA: 51 bases, framed from base 1. CDR1 and CDR2, looked up from the germline V gene, are MDHEN and SYDVKM. TCRbeta CDR3 regions were amplified from genomic DNA by means of the immunoSEQ Assay, a bias-controlled multiplex PCR. In the source study's methods: The number of nucleated cells in each sample was estimated from the amplification of reference gene primers within the assay. Sequence reads were collapsed and filtered to measure the absolute abundance of every unique TCRbeta CDR3 rearrangement. For each sample, productive Simpson clonality was calculated as the square root of Simpson's diversity index over productive rearrangements. The clones in this table, taken by TCRdb from immuneACCESS, are in-frame only. Not every clone is retained; where verified, under half of the shortfall comes from an unresolved V gene, and the cause of the rest is unknown. V, J and clone size are taken as reported in that table, and D and trimming were inferred from the DNA itself. The sample profile shows approximately 180,000 clones; 70% to 90% of them were found once. Of the sample, around 9.9% falls within the top ten clones.

Of note for this clone: No antigen is known for it. No base qualities exist here, and no much larger clone lies one base off it.

Collaborating institutions collected whole blood in K2EDTA tubes following their own protocols. For TCRbeta analysis, collaborator samples were shipped as frozen whole blood, as isolated PBMCs, or as DNA extracted from either sample type. Sequencing was carried out using peripheral blood. The sequence is built from TRBV28 and TRBJ2-1; TRBD2 matches 15 bases in the middle. The receptor comes from a human donor with active or convalescent COVID-19. The donor label of this sample is uncertain. The bases are TGTGCCAGCAGTCAGGGACTAGCGGGGGGACGTAACAATGAGCAGTTCTTC. This is translated as CASSQGLAGGRNNEQFF. This CDR3, with the reference TRBV28 and TRBJ2-1 proteins standing in past its ends, gives the full variable domain DVKVTQSSRYLVKRTGEKVFLECVQDMDHENMFWYRQDPGLGLRLIYFSYDVKMKEKGDIPEGYSVSREKKERFSLILESASTNQTSMYLCASSQGLAGGRNNEQFFGPGTRLTVL.